This passage covers 15 T cell receptor beta chains from one sample sequenced in a study of technical replicates of blood from a handful of donors. Profiling relied on immunoSEQ multiplex PCR, and the TCRdb table lists in-frame clones only, not all of them. The sample has some 83,000 clones, approximately 93% seen once. Input material: T cells isolated from PBMCs. The receptors shown here come from a human donor in good health.

The chain joins TRBV7-9 to TRBJ1-2; TRBD1 agrees at 9 bases. V shed 6 bases, J shed 6 bases, and the junction held 5 bases outside the gene matches. The germline CDR1 and CDR2 sequences are SEHNR and FQNEAQ (reference sequence). CDR3 length: 13 residues. Here the CDR3 DNA reads TGTGCCAGCAGTCCTACAGGGGGCAATGGCTACACCTTC. It translates to CASSPTGGNGYTF. Supplemented by reference TRBV7-9 and TRBJ1-2, the full variable domain reads DTGVSQNPRHKITKRGQNVTFRCDPISEHNRLYWYRQTLGQGPEFLTYFQNEAQLEKSRLLSDRFSAERPKGSFSTLEIQRTEQGDSAMYLCASSPTGGNGYTFGSGTRLTVV.

The chain couples TRBV9 to TRBJ2-7; 10 positions agree with TRBD1. The V gene end was trimmed by 0 bases and the J gene end by 0 bases; junction bases not matched to a gene: 0. The length of the CDR3 is 15 residues. Germline values: CDR1 SGDLS, CDR2 YYNGEE. The CDR3 loop is CASSVGDRGSYEQYF. The CDR3 coding sequence is TGTGCCAGCAGCGTAGGGGACAGGGGCTCCTACGAGCAGTACTTC. Full variable domain (outside the CDR3, taken from reference TRBV9 and TRBJ2-7): DSGVTQTPKHLITATGQRVTLRCSPRSGDLSVYWYQQSLDQGLQFLIQYYNGEERAKGNILERFSAQQFPDLHSELNLSSLELGDSALYFCASSVGDRGSYEQYFGPGTRLTVT.

The J gene is TRBJ2-1, the V gene TRBV7-9, with 7 bases identical to TRBD2. Germline V lookup: CDR1 SEHNR, CDR2 FQNEAQ (reference sequence). V lost 5 bases and J lost 6; bases outside the gene matches: 4. This CDR3 spans 13 amino acids. In nucleotides, the CDR3 is TGTGCCAGCAGCATCCGACTAGCCAATGAGCAGTTCTTC. Residues: CASSIRLANEQFF.

The chain joins TRBV29-1 to TRBJ2-3; TRBD2 might be the D (5 bases). The CDR3 sequence is 14 residues long. Trimming took off 3 bases at V and 0 bases at J, with 10 bases between the two ends. The germline gives CDR1 SQVTM, CDR2 ANQGSEA. DNA of the CDR3: TGCAGCGTTGATGAGGGTTCTAGCACAGATACGCAGTATTTT. This gives the protein CSVDEGSSTDTQYF.

This clone was detected once. The chain carries TRBV6-5 and TRBJ2-1; 13 nucleotides match TRBD2. This CDR3 spans 15 amino acids. CDR1 and CDR2 (germline): MNHEY, SVGAGI. V lost 7 bases, J lost 7 bases, and 7 bases stayed unmatched. The CDR3 DNA is TGTGCCAGCAATAAACTAGCGGGAGGGTCAAATGAGCAGTTCTTC. The encoded protein is CASNKLAGGSNEQFF.

The J gene is TRBJ2-3, the V gene TRBV7-6; D gene unclear. Germline lookup yields CDR1 SGHVS and CDR2 FNYEAQ. This CDR3 comprises 14 residues. The V and J ends lost 1 base and 5 bases respectively, with 10 bases between them. The CDR3 region is CASSLGELGDTQYF. CDR3 nucleotide sequence: TGTGCCAGCAGCTTAGGAGAGCTCGGAGATACGCAGTATTTT. Full variable domain (outside the CDR3, taken from reference TRBV7-6 and TRBJ2-3): GAGVSQSPRYKVTKRGQDVALRCDPISGHVSLYWYRQALGQGPEFLTYFNYEAQQDKSGLPNDRFSAERPEGSISTLTIQRTEQRDSAMYRCASSLGELGDTQYFGPGTRLTVL.

The rearrangement uses TRBV6-5 and TRBJ1-1; TRBD1 aligns across 7 bases. The CDR3 spans 15 residues. V lost 6 bases and J lost 5; bases outside the gene matches: 12. Germline V gene sequence: CDR1 MNHEY, CDR2 SVGAGI. CDR3 loop: CASRKLTGPGTEAFF. The CDR3 DNA follows: TGTGCCAGCAGAAAACTGACAGGGCCTGGGACTGAAGCTTTCTTT.

The J gene is TRBJ2-1, the V gene TRBV28, with 8 bases fitting TRBD2. Germline trimming cut 2 bases from V and 4 bases from J; bases unmatched to any gene: 10. The CDR3 is 17 amino acids. Per the germline V gene, CDR1 is MDHEN and CDR2 is SYDVKM. CDR3: CASSLTPSGGVYNEQFF. In DNA form, the CDR3 reads TGTGCCAGCAGTTTAACCCCCTCGGGGGGGGTTTACAATGAGCAGTTCTTC.

The chain has TRBV18 and TRBJ1-1; a possible D gene is TRBD1 (6 bases). Germline CDR1 and CDR2: KGHSH and LQKENI. Between the trimmed V and J ends, which lost 2 bases and 8 bases, there was a span of 12 bases. The CDR3 is 13 residues long. CDR3: CASSPANTGEAFF. As DNA, the CDR3 is TGTGCCAGCTCACCAGCTAACACAGGGGAAGCTTTCTTT.

This chain connects TRBV4-3 to TRBJ2-7, with 12 bases fitting TRBD2. CDR3 length: 14 amino acids. Unmatched junction bases numbered 5, after V lost 4 bases and J lost 7 bases. CDR1 LGHNA and CDR2 YSLEER come from the germline V gene. CDR3 amino acids: CASSRLAGVEEQYF. The CDR3 nucleotides are TGCGCCAGCAGCCGACTAGCGGGAGTTGAAGAGCAGTACTTC.

The chain recombines TRBV19 with TRBJ2-1, with a weak D call TRBD2 (5 bases). The CDR3 is 15 amino acids. V gave up 2 bases and J gave up 10 bases, with 18 bases separating them. Looked up from germline, CDR1 is LNHDA and CDR2 is SQIVND (reference sequence). The CDR3 DNA follows: TGTGCCAGTAGTATAAGTCTAGCCATAGCCTCAGAGCAGTTCTTC. Its translation: CASSISLAIASEQFF.

The CDR3 region has the DNA TGTGCCAGCAGTTTCCTAGAGGTAGCGCAGCCCCAGCATTTT. The encoded protein is CASSFLEVAQPQHF. The V and J genes are TRBV28 and TRBJ1-5; D not certain. V lost 3 bases and J lost 7, with 13 bases in between. The CDR3 runs 14 residues. Germline CDR1 reads MDHEN; CDR2 reads SYDVKM.

The V and J genes are TRBV2 and TRBJ2-3, with TRBD1 matching over 8 bases. Trimming cost V 5 bases and J 2 bases; bases outside gene matches: 12. This CDR3 is built from 17 residues. Per the germline V gene, CDR1 is SNHLY and CDR2 is FYNNEI. The CDR3 region is CASSHGQGARFTDTQYF. The CDR3 bases are TGTGCCAGCAGTCATGGGCAGGGGGCGAGATTCACAGATACGCAGTATTTT.

The V gene is TRBV29-1, the J gene TRBJ2-3, with TRBD1 identical over 8 bases. The CDR3 is 14 amino acids. The ends lost 5 bases at V and 5 bases at J; junction bases unmatched: 9. The germline gives CDR1 SQVTM, CDR2 ANQGSEA. In nucleotides, the CDR3 is TGCAGCGTTAAGTGGCAGGGGGCCGTAGATACGCAGTATTTT. It codes for CSVKWQGAVDTQYF.

This clone was recorded only once. V usage is TRBV4-2 and J usage is TRBJ1-3; D gene uncertain. The CDR3 loop spans 16 amino acids. The germline CDR1 and CDR2 sequences are LGHNA and YNFKEQ. The V and J ends lost 0 bases and 2 bases respectively, with 11 bases between them. The CDR3 reads CASSQDYREPGNTIYF. Here the CDR3 DNA reads TGTGCCAGCAGCCAAGATTACCGGGAACCTGGAAACACCATATATTTT.